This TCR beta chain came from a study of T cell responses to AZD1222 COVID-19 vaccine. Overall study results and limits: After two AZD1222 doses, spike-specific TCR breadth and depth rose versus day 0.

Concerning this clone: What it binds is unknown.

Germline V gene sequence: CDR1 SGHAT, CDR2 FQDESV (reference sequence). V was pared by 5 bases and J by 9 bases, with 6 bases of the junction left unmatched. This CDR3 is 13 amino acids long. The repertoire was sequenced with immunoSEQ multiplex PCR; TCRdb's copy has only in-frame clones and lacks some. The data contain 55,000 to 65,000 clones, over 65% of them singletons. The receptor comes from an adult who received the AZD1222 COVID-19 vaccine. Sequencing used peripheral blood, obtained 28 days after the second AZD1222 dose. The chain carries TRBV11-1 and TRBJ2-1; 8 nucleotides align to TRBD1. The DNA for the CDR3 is TGTGCCAGCAGCCCTGGACAGGGTCGTGAGCAGTTCTTC. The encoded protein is CASSPGQGREQFF.